The subject of this entry is one T cell receptor (beta chain). This record belongs to a study of preoperative IRX-2 immunotherapy in early breast cancer. Germline CDR1 is LNHNV and CDR2 is YYDKDF (reference sequence). Trimming removed 4 bases from V and 6 bases from J, with 16 bases in between. The CDR3 covers 15 residues. Regarding treatment: preoperative locoregional IRX-2 cytokine immunotherapy. Preoperative locoregional IRX-2 cytokine immunotherapy was tested in the phase Ib source study. Method: immunoSEQ multiplex PCR; TCRdb's copy keeps in-frame clones and lacks some. This table has over 25,000 clones, 80% to 85% appearing once.

This TCR was recovered from a human donor with breast cancer. This rearrangement joins TRBV15 to TRBJ2-1; tentatively, D is TRBD2 (6 bases). The sample was lymph node tissue, taken from a patient treated with IRX-2 immunotherapy. The CDR3, as DNA: TGTGCCACCAGCATTAACTGGGGGGATGGCAATGAGCAGTTCTTC. This sequence encodes CATSINWGDGNEQFF.